The present TCR beta chain was sequenced within a study of OX40 agonist ivuxolimab in advanced cancers. Study summary: Dose-escalation patients were diagnosed with hepatocellular carcinoma, melanoma, renal cell cancer or head and neck cancer.

TCRdb's table, derived via immunoSEQ multiplex PCR, lists solely in-frame clones and lacks some. The table records more than 30,000 clones, roughly nine tenths of them present only once. Germline V gene data show CDR1 as SGHRS and CDR2 as YFSETQ. Between the trimmed V and J ends, which lost 0 bases and 5 bases, there was a span of 10 bases. The CDR3 is 14 residues long. V and J are TRBV5-1 and TRBJ2-3; no clear D gene. This receptor was obtained from an adult with an advanced solid tumor such as melanoma, head and neck, liver or kidney cancer. The source was CD4+ or CD8+ T cells sorted from blood, collected in a trial of the OX40 agonist ivuxolimab. The CDR3 loop reads CASSLGGSRDTQYF. CDR3 nucleotide sequence: TGCGCCAGCAGCTTGGGGGGTTCTAGAGATACGCAGTATTTT.